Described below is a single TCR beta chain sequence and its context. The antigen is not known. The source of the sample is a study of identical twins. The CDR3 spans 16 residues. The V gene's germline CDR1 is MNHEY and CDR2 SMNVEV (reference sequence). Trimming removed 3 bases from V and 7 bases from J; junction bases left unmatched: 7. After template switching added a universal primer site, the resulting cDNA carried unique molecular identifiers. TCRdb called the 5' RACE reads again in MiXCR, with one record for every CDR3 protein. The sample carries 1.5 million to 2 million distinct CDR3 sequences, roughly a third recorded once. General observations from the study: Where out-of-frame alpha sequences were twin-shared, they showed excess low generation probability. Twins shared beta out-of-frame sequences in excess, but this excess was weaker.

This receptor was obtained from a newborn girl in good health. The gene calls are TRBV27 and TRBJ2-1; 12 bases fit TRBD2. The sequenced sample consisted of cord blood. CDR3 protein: CASSFLAGGPGNEQFF. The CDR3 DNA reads TGTGCCAGCAGTTTCCTAGCGGGAGGGCCGGGGAATGAGCAGTTCTTC.